This T cell receptor beta chain was captured in a study of OX40 agonist ivuxolimab in advanced cancers. Assay: immunoSEQ multiplex PCR; the TCRdb copy retains only in-frame clones and omits some. The data show around 94,000 clones, more than 75% seen once. CDR1 MNHNY and CDR2 SVGAGI come from the germline V gene (reference sequence). Trimming removed 0 bases from V and 11 bases from J; junction bases left unmatched: 12. This CDR3 has 16 amino acids. This sequence joins TRBV6-6 and TRBJ1-4, with TRBD1 identical over 7 bases. This TCR derives from an adult with an advanced solid tumor such as melanoma, head and neck, liver or kidney cancer. This material consisted of CD4+ or CD8+ T cells sorted from blood, taken in a trial of the OX40 agonist ivuxolimab. CDR3 nucleotide sequence: TGTGCCAGCAGTTACTCGCAGGGCAGGGGGGTGGAGAAACTGTTTTTT. Protein product: CASSYSQGRGVEKLFF.